The 3 T cell receptor beta chains in this list originate from one sample, sequenced in a study of shared clonotypes between healthy human individuals. Naivety among CD8 cells was defined by CD45RO negativity and positive CCR7 selection, thereby excluding terminally differentiated effector memory CD45RA+ cells. Sequencing used immunoSEQ multiplex PCR; TCRdb keeps in-frame clones, though not all of them. The data contain nearly 2 million clones, around 96% of them singletons. Sequenced sample: naive CD8+ T cells sorted from blood. These TCRs come from a man aged 18 to 30 in good health.

The chain combines TRBV11-2 with TRBJ2-5, with D perhaps given as TRBD1 or TRBD2 (6 bases each). Trimming pared 5 bases from V and 5 bases from J, leaving 15 bases between. Germline-derived CDR1 and CDR2 are SGHAT and FQNNGV. The CDR3 contains 14 residues. CDR3: CASSPGVGRETQYF. The CDR3 nucleotides are TGTGCCAGCAGCCCAGGGGTGGGGAGGGAGACCCAGTACTTC. Combining the CDR3 with reference TRBV11-2 and TRBJ2-5 gives the whole variable domain EAGVAQSPRYKIIEKRQSVAFWCNPISGHATLYWYQQILGQGPKLLIQFQNNGVVDDSQLPKDRFSAERLKGVDSTLKIQPAKLEDSAVYLCASSPGVGRETQYFGPGTRLLVL.

The chain joins TRBV7-9 to TRBJ2-5; no clear D. The CDR3 is 14 amino acids. From germline, CDR1 is SEHNR and CDR2 FQNEAQ (reference sequence). V lost 0 bases and J 2 bases, leaving 7 bases between the germline ends. The CDR3 coding sequence is TGTGCCAGCAGCTTAGCGTCACCTCAAGAGACCCAGTACTTC. Amino acids: CASSLASPQETQYF.

Comments on this clone: A much larger clone lies a single base off, so this may be a read error. The V call is TRBV6-5, the J call TRBJ2-2; D is undetermined. The germline gives CDR1 MNHEY, CDR2 SVGAGI. Trimming took off 2 bases at V and 7 bases at J, with 2 bases between the two ends. The CDR3 has 11 residues. CDR3: CASSYVGELFF. As DNA, the CDR3 is TGTGCCAGCAGTTACGTCGGGGAGCTGTTTTTT.